Listed here is a single T cell receptor beta chain. This CDR3 has 17 residues. From germline, CDR1 is SGHDT and CDR2 YYEEEE. With 2 bases clipped from V and 5 bases from J, the junction kept 14 bases outside the gene matches. This specimen comes from a study of blood T cell repertoires in COVID-19. Study information: From the United States, Italy and Spain came samples of acute and convalescent COVID-19. T cells, B-cell-depleted T cells, or PBMCs provided the cDNA or gDNA that served as material.

Per the authors' pipeline: Estimation of nucleated cell counts was performed using reference gene primer amplification. Clones were sequenced by immunoSEQ multiplex PCR, and TCRdb holds only the in-frame ones, with some missing. For V, J and clone size, that table is used; D and trimming come from the DNA. This table has 150,000 to 200,000 clones, 80% to 90% appearing once. During active infection, Seattle patients enrolled and were then monitored through disease. The clonotype originates from a woman in her 70s with COVID-19, enrolled during active disease. The V call is TRBV5-6, the J call TRBJ1-2; 8 nucleotides align to TRBD1. Sequenced material: peripheral blood. CDR3 protein: CASSFDRGLLLVYGYTF. The CDR3 DNA follows: TGTGCCAGCAGCTTCGACAGGGGCCTACTTCTCGTTTATGGCTACACCTTC.